The next 9 T cell receptor beta chains were all read from a single sample in a study of blood T cell repertoires in COVID-19 (dated by TCRdb to about 2020). Receptor libraries were prepared by the immunoSEQ multiplex PCR assay. Not all clones reach the TCRdb copy of this immuneACCESS table, which keeps in-frame sequences only. Checked studies attribute under half of the gap to unresolved V genes and leave the rest unexplained. This sample is represented by over 100,000 clones; 82% of them were singletons. The ten largest clones capture approximately 5% of the sample. The sequenced material came from peripheral blood. The receptors shown here come from a woman between 65 and 79 years old with acute or convalescent COVID-19.

This clone was found many times. The V call is TRBV3-1 (or the pseudogene TRBV3-2), the J call TRBJ1-2; unclear D gene. CDR1 and CDR2 (germline): LGHDT, YNNKEL (reference sequence). The CDR3 consists of 15 residues. V was cut by 0 bases and J by 1 base, with 9 bases left in between. DNA of the CDR3: TGTGCCAGCAGCCAAGAAATAGGAGTTAACTATGGCTACACCTTC. This sequence encodes CASSQEIGVNYGYTF.

The rearrangement links TRBV7-2 to TRBJ2-3; no firm D call. CDR1 SGHTA and CDR2 FQGNSA come from the germline V gene. V was clipped by 5 bases and J by 0 bases, with 9 bases between them. This CDR3 has 14 amino acids. CDR3: CASSPHGSTDTQYF. The DNA of the CDR3 is TGTGCCAGCAGCCCGCACGGGAGCACAGATACGCAGTATTTT.

The chain carries TRBV6-2 or TRBV6-3 and TRBJ2-3; 7 nucleotides agree with TRBD2. The J segment lost 9 bases and the V segment lost 1 base, leaving 10 bases of the junction unmatched. The CDR3 length is 15 residues. Germline-derived CDR1 and CDR2 are MNHEY and SVGEGT. In DNA, the CDR3 is TGTGCCAGCAGTTACTTGGCTAGCGGTTTTAGGACGCAGTATTTT. Translation gives CASSYLASGFRTQYF.

The chain has TRBV9 and TRBJ2-3; TRBD2 agrees at 8 bases. The length of the CDR3 is 15 residues. Trimming took 0 bases from V and 5 from J; bases not matched to a gene: 5. Germline V gene sequence: CDR1 SGDLS, CDR2 YYNGEE. The CDR3 is CASSVGRGVVDTQYF. The CDR3 nucleotides read TGTGCCAGCAGCGTAGGGCGGGGGGTCGTAGATACGCAGTATTTT.

The chain employs TRBV7-2 and TRBJ2-7; 7 bases are shared with TRBD1. Trimming at V came to 3 bases and at J to 7 bases, leaving 9 bases not matched to a gene. The length of the CDR3 is 14 residues. Germline loops: CDR1 SGHTA, CDR2 FQGNSA. The DNA for the CDR3 is TGTGCCAGCAGCTTGCTGCAGGGGGTCGGTGAGCAGTACTTC. Translated: CASSLLQGVGEQYF.

V gene TRBV19 combines with J gene TRBJ2-1; 9 bases agree with TRBD1. Germline V gene sequence: CDR1 LNHDA, CDR2 SQIVND (reference sequence). This CDR3 spans 15 amino acids. V trimming: 10 bases; J trimming: 10 bases; junction bases outside the gene matches: 17. CDR3 bases: TGTGCCACCACCCCAACGGGACAGGGCGATTGGGAGCAGTTCTTC. Translated, it gives CATTPTGQGDWEQFF.

This clone was observed a handful of times. The chain combines TRBV6-2 or TRBV6-3 with TRBJ1-1; 7 nucleotides align to TRBD1. The CDR3 is 13 residues long. After removal of 5 bases from V and 1 base from J, the junction contained 1 base not matched to a gene. CDR1 MNHEY and CDR2 SVGEGT come from the germline V gene. The chain's CDR3 is CASSGTENTEAFF. CDR3 coding DNA: TGTGCCAGCAGTGGGACAGAGAACACTGAAGCTTTCTTT.

J is TRBJ1-1 and V is TRBV6-6; D is ambiguous. Germline CDR1 reads MNHNY; CDR2 reads SVGAGI (reference sequence). Deletions cut 5 bases from V and 6 bases from J, with 13 bases between. The CDR3 is 13 amino acids. This CDR3 is CASSSGQRPEAFF. Written as DNA, the CDR3 is TGTGCCAGCAGTAGTGGCCAGCGCCCTGAAGCTTTCTTT.

The CDR3 coding sequence is TGCGCCAGCAGCTGGGAGGGGGGCACAGATACGCAGTATTTT. Amino acids: CASSWEGGTDTQYF. The chain couples TRBV5-1 to TRBJ2-3; D perhaps matches TRBD2 (7 bases). Germline-derived CDR1 and CDR2 are SGHRS and YFSETQ. V was shortened by 3 bases and J by 1 base, with 9 bases between the two germline ends. The CDR3 loop spans 14 amino acids. Combining the CDR3 with reference TRBV5-1 and TRBJ2-3 gives the whole variable domain KAGVTQTPRYLIKTRGQQVTLSCSPISGHRSVSWYQQTPGQGLQFLFEYFSETQRNKGNFPGRFSGRQFSNSRSEMNVSTLELGDSALYLCASSWEGGTDTQYFGPGTRLTVL.